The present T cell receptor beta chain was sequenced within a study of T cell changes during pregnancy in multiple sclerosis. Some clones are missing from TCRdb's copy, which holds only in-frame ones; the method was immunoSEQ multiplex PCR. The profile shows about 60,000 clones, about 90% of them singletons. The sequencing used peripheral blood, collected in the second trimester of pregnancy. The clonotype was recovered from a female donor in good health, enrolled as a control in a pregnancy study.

CDR3 DNA: TGTGCCAGCAGTTCCCGGACAGCGAACACTGAAGCTTTCTTT. It encodes CASSSRTANTEAFF. The chain uses TRBV6-1 and TRBJ1-1; TRBD1 is a possible D gene (6 bases). CDR1 is MNHNS and CDR2 is SASEGT in the germline V gene. V lost 5 bases to trimming and J lost 1 base, with 11 bases between them. CDR3 length equals 14 residues.